Sequencing of this T cell receptor (beta chain) was carried out in a study of radiotherapy plus CTLA-4 blockade in lung cancer. As for the study in general: In approximately 17% of patients, objective responses were seen; 31% had disease control.

Regarding this clone: What it recognizes is unknown.

Patients with chemo-refractory metastatic non-small-cell lung cancer received focal radiation plus CTLA-4 blockade with ipilimumab. Produced via immunoSEQ multiplex PCR; TCRdb's table is partial and in-frame only. Of 34,000 or so clones in the sample, about four fifths were seen once. Regarding the study as a whole: The best predictor of response was reported to be early blood T cell clone dynamics, with interferon-beta. Expansion in blood of tumor-derived TCR clones was seen after radiotherapy plus ipilimumab.

V trimming: 3 bases; J trimming: 0 bases; junction bases outside the gene matches: 1. Germline CDR1 reads SGHVS; CDR2 reads FNYEAQ. This CDR3 contains 14 residues. The specimen comprised peripheral blood, sampled from a patient treated with radiotherapy plus ipilimumab. The sequence derives from a human donor with non-small cell lung cancer that progressed on radiotherapy plus ipilimumab. The genes are TRBV7-6 and TRBJ1-1, with 7 bases lining up with TRBD1. The CDR3 protein is CASSLGQMNTEAFF. In nucleotides, the CDR3 is TGTGCCAGCAGCTTGGGACAGATGAACACTGAAGCTTTCTTT.